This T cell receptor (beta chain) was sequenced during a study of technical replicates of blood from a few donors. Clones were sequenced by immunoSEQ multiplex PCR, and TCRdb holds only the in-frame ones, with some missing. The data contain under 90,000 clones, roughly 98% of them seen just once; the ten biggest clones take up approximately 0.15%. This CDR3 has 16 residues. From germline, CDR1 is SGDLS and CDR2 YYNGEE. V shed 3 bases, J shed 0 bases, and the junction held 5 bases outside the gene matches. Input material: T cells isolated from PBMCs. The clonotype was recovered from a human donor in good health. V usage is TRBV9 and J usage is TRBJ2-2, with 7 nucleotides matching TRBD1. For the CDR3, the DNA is TGTGCCAGCAGCGCCTCCGGGACAGCGAACACCGGGGAGCTGTTTTTT. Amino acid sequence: CASSASGTANTGELFF.